This paragraph reports one TCR beta chain. Trimming stripped 4 bases from V and 5 bases from J, with 17 bases between. This CDR3 comprises 15 residues. CDR1 is SGHRS and CDR2 is YFSETQ in the germline V gene. The data were obtained in a study of control samples from healthy donors and cancer patients. Using immunoSEQ multiplex PCR, the repertoire was profiled, and TCRdb retains in-frame clones only, with some absent. This table holds about 63,000 clones, around 87% found once. The sample consisted of PBMCs. This chain uses TRBV5-1 with TRBJ2-3; perhaps TRBD1 as D (7 bases). This receptor was obtained from an older woman with lung cancer. The CDR3 spells CASSQGGTALDTQYF. The CDR3 DNA is TGCGCCAGCAGCCAGGGGGGCACGGCGCTAGATACGCAGTATTTT. The whole variable domain, remainder taken from reference TRBV5-1 and TRBJ2-3, is KAGVTQTPRYLIKTRGQQVTLSCSPISGHRSVSWYQQTPGQGLQFLFEYFSETQRNKGNFPGRFSGRQFSNSRSEMNVSTLELGDSALYLCASSQGGTALDTQYFGPGTRLTVL.